The T cell receptor beta chain described here comes from a study of identical twins. V shed 2 bases, J shed 0 bases, and the junction held 4 bases outside the gene matches. Germline values: CDR1 ENHRY, CDR2 SYGVKD. There are 16 residues in the CDR3. TCRdb re-called the 5' RACE reads with MiXCR, one entry per CDR3 protein. Here the sample spans around 490,000 distinct CDR3 sequences, around an eighth being singletons. This clonotype was observed a few times. These data are also associated with another study on yellow fever vaccine responses in identical twins.

V gene TRBV10-3 combines with J gene TRBJ2-5; 9 bases are a match to TRBD2. Sequencing was performed on CD4+ T cells sorted from blood. The receptor was derived from a young woman in good health. The CDR3 is CAISEASGANQETQYF. As DNA, the CDR3 is TGTGCCATCAGTGAGGCTAGCGGGGCGAACCAAGAGACCCAGTACTTC.